Detailed here is one T cell receptor beta chain. Its antigen remains unidentified. Per-base quality was not reported, and no clone a single base away is much larger than it. The data belong to a study of blood T cells in healthy people across ages (dated by TCRdb to 2015 to 2017). Study-level background: In model experiments, template switching captured about one uniquely barcoded TCR beta cDNA molecule for every two T cells. Using deep sequencing normalized with unique cDNA molecular identifiers, the study measured how TCR beta repertoire diversity changes with age. Four age groups were formed from the donors: young (average approximately 15 years), middle-aged (more than 35), aged (roughly 58) and long-lived (about 80). To avoid experimental bias, donors of different ages were randomly spread across the sequencing lanes. Using the same blood draw, the study looked at two additional independent replicas of 1 million unique cDNA reads for two donors, one aged 18 to 30 and the other aged 80 or older. General findings and caveats noted by the study authors: Compared with the aged group, more naive CD4+ T cells, fewer expanded clones and increased TCR diversity were shown by the long-lived group, suggesting age selection. A strong correlation was found between observed TCR beta diversity and the percentage of naive T cells measured by flow cytometry. Since profiling was done on bulk unsorted PBMCs, naive and antigen-experienced compartments could not be conclusively compared. Observed TCR beta diversity per million T cells fell roughly linearly with age, and a significant reduction was already apparent by age roughly 40. The CMV infection status of donors was not known, potentially confounding age-related changes in expanded clonotypes. Estimates of total diversity based on one million sequenced T cells were regarded as lower bounds and as underestimates.

The 39 donors, aged about 6 to 100 years, were systemically healthy Caucasian individuals from Russia. Ten milliliters of peripheral blood were drawn from each donor into EDTA-treated Vacutainer tubes. Ficoll-Paque density-gradient centrifugation was used to isolate PBMCs, with at least 7 million per sample. Trizol reagent was used to extract total RNA from PBMCs, with at least 6 micrograms per sample. Naive CD45RAhigh/CD27high T cell percentages were measured by flow cytometry on a PBMC aliquot from every donor. The germline V gene supplies CDR1 MDHEN and CDR2 SYDVKM. The trim is 4 bases for V and 4 bases for J, with a gap of 14 bases between the germline ends. The CDR3 goes from the cysteine to the phenylalanine over 15 residues. Only the CDR3 DNA is retained, 45 bases long and in frame from the first base. The library was obtained by 5' RACE. Sequencing used an Illumina HiSeq 2500. The second PCR ran for about 6 to 12 cycles and used a J-beta primer mix along with a sample-barcoded 5' primer. Each TCR beta cDNA molecule received a unique molecular identifier from a template-switch 5' adaptor carrying 12 random nucleotides. At least 2.5 million CDR3-containing paired-end reads were obtained from each sample. All of the RNA was converted into first-strand cDNA using the Mint cDNA synthesis kit, with a TRBC-specific oligonucleotide serving as the primer. Following uracil-DNA glycosylase treatment, a first 18-cycle PCR with universal primers M1SS and BC2_uni_R was performed on all cDNA. As for the authors' bioinformatics: Each sample was normalized by randomly selecting 1 million high-quality reads, each carrying a distinct molecular identifier. Reads sharing molecular identifiers were discarded rather than binned into consensus sequences. MiTCR, run with a Q25 quality threshold and the strictest error-elimination algorithm, handled CDR3 identification, clonotype clustering and error correction. A nonparametric unseen species model with Euler transformation was used to estimate a lower bound on total TCR beta diversity. TCRdb passed the public sequencing reads through fastp at Q25 and MiXCR, retaining productive beta sequences. CDR3 protein duplicates are merged, each entry listing the most common genes and DNA. It is TCRdb's table, rather than the study itself, that gives the V and J calls and clone size. The sample has under 800,000 distinct CDR3 sequences on record, over 20% of them singletons. Clones ranked in the top ten supply 3% to 4% of the sample.

The chain is encoded by TRBV28 joined to TRBJ2-1; TRBD1 could be the D gene, as 7 bases match. The sequencing input was blood. This receptor was taken from a man aged 70 or older in good health. The CDR3 protein: CASSYGGQRYNEQFF. The bases read TGTGCCAGCAGTTACGGGGGACAGAGGTACAATGAGCAGTTCTTC.